This TCR beta chain was sequenced during a study of cytomegalovirus exposure and HLA in healthy donors. Study-level results: The analysis excluded some indistinguishable V segments, including TRBV6-2 and TRBV6-3.

A multiplex PCR was run with 60 Vbeta primers and 13 Jbeta primers. The protocol was immunoSEQ multiplex PCR, while the TCRdb copy is restricted to in-frame clones and leaves out a portion. The repertoire holds approximately 160,000 clones, with approximately 84% as singletons. The CDR3 extends over 15 amino acids. The V gene's germline CDR1 is LNHDA and CDR2 SQIVND (reference sequence). V shed 7 bases and J 8 bases; nucleotides not matched to a gene: 13. A note on this clone: Its matching antigen is unknown.

The sequencing sample was made of PBMCs. The J gene is TRBJ2-1, the V gene TRBV19; 8 bases align to TRBD2. The source of this sequence is a woman between 45 and 65 years old in good health and CMV-seropositive. The chain's CDR3 is CASTLTAGAGDEQFF. DNA of the CDR3: TGTGCCAGTACACTAACAGCGGGGGCGGGGGATGAGCAGTTCTTC.